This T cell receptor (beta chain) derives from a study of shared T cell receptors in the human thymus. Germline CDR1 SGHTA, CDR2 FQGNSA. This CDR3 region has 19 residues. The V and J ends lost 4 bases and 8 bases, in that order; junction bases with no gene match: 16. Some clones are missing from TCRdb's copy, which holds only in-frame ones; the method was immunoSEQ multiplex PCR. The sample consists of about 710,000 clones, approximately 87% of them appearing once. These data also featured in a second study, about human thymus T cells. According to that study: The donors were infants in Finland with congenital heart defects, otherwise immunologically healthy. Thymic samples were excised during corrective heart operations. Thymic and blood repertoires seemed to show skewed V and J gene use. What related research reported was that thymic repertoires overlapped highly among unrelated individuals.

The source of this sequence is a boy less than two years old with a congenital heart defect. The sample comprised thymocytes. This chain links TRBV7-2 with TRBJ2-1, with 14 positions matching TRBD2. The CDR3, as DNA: TGTGCCAGCAGCTCGCCGGGACTAGCGGGGGAGGGCCCTGGCGATGAGCAGTTCTTC. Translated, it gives CASSSPGLAGEGPGDEQFF.